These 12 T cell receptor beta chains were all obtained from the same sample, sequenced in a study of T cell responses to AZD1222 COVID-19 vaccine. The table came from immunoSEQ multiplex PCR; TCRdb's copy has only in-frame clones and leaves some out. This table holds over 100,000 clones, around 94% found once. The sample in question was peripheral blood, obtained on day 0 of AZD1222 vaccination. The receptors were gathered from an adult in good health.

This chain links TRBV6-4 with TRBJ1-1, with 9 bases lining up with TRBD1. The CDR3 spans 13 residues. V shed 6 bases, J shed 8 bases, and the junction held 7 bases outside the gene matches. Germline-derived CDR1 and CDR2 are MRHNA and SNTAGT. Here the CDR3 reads CASRAGTGTEAFF. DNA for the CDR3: TGTGCCAGCAGAGCCGGGACAGGGACCGAAGCTTTCTTT.

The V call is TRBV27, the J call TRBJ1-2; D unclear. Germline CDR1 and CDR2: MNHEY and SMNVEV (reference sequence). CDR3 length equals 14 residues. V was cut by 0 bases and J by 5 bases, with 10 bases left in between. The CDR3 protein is CASSLSFPLYGYTF. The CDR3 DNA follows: TGTGCCAGCAGTTTATCTTTCCCGCTGTATGGCTACACCTTC.

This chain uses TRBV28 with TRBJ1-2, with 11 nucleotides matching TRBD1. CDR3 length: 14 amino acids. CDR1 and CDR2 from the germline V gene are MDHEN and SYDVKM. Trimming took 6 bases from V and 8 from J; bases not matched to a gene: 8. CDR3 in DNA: TGTGCCAGCAGCACAGGACAGGGGGCAGGGGGCTACACCTTC. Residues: CASSTGQGAGGYTF.

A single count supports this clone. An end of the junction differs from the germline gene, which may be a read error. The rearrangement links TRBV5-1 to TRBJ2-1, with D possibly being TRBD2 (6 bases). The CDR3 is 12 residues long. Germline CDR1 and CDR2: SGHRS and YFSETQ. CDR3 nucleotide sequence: TGCGCCAGCAGATTGGAGGGCAATGAGCAGTTCTTC. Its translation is CASRLEGNEQFF.

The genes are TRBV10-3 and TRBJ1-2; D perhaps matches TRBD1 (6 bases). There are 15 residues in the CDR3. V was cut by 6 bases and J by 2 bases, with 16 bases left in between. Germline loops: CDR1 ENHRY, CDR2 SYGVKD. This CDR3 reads CAISGGATDNYGYTF. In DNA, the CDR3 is TGTGCCATCAGCGGGGGGGCGACGGACAACTATGGCTACACCTTC.

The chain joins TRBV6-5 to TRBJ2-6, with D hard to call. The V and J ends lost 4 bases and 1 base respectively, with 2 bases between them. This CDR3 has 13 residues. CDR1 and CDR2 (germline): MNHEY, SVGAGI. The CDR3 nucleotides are TGTGCCAGCAGTTTTTCTGGGGCCAACGTCCTGACTTTC. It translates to CASSFSGANVLTF.

CDR3 loop: CASRNRVSTDTQYF. Written as DNA, the CDR3 is TGTGCCAGCAGAAACAGGGTTAGCACAGATACGCAGTATTTT. V usage is TRBV6-6 and J usage is TRBJ2-3, with a tentative D call TRBD1 (6 bases). This CDR3 contains 14 residues. Per germline, CDR1 MNHNY and CDR2 SVGAGI (reference sequence). The V end was cut by 6 bases, the J end by 0 bases, with 10 bases between.

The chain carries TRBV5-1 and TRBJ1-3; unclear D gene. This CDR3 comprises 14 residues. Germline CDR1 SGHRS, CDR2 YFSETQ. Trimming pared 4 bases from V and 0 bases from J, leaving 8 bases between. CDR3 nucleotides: TGCGCCAGCAGCCTGACAAGCTCTGGAAACACCATATATTTT. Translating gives CASSLTSSGNTIYF. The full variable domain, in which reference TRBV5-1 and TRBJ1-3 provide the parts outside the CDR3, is KAGVTQTPRYLIKTRGQQVTLSCSPISGHRSVSWYQQTPGQGLQFLFEYFSETQRNKGNFPGRFSGRQFSNSRSEMNVSTLELGDSALYLCASSLTSSGNTIYFGEGSWLTVV.

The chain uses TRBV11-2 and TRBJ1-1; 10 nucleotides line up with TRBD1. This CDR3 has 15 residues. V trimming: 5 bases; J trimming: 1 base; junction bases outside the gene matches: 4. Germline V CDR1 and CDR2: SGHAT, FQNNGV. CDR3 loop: CASSPGQGRNTEAFF. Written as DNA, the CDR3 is TGTGCCAGCAGCCCGGGACAGGGGAGGAACACTGAAGCTTTCTTT. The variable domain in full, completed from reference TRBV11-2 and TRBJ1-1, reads EAGVAQSPRYKIIEKRQSVAFWCNPISGHATLYWYQQILGQGPKLLIQFQNNGVVDDSQLPKDRFSAERLKGVDSTLKIQPAKLEDSAVYLCASSPGQGRNTEAFFGQGTRLTVV.

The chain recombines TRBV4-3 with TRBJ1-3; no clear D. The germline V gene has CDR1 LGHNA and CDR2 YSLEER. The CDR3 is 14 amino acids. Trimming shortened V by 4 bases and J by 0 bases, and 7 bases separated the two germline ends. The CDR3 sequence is CASSRRLSGNTIYF. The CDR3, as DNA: TGCGCCAGCAGCCGGCGGCTCTCTGGAAACACCATATATTTT.

The CDR3 bases are TGTGCCAGCACCCCCCGGCGGATGGGACAGGGGACACACTATAGCAATCAGCCCCAGCATTTT. Protein sequence: CASTPRRMGQGTHYSNQPQHF. This chain joins TRBV7-8 and TRBJ1-5; TRBD1 matches 10 bases. The germline V gene has CDR1 SGHVS and CDR2 FQNEAQ. The ends lost 7 bases at V and 0 bases at J; junction bases unmatched: 21. The CDR3 loop spans 21 amino acids.

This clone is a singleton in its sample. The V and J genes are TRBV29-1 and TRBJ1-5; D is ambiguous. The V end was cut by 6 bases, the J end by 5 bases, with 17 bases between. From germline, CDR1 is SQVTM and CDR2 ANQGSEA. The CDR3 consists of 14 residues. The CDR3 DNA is TGCAGCGTCGTAAGTACGGGGTTAGATCAGCCCCAGCATTTT. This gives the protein CSVVSTGLDQPQHF.